This T cell receptor beta chain derives from a study of CD8+CD57+ T cells in acquired aplastic anemia. Study information: Sorted CD4+ and CD8+ cells gave a mean 3.2 ug DNA, range roughly 0.2 to 27.4 ug. Healthy donors gave 10 million to 11 million reads on average for CD4+ cells.

Using genomic DNA as the template, TCR beta VDJ and CDR3 profiling was carried out. One entry per CDR3 protein, called by TCRdb with MiXCR from the reads. The profile covers some 410,000 distinct CDR3 sequences, with around 68% appearing a single time and approximately 3.9% taken by the ten largest. Study-wide results and limits: Between patients and controls, around 27 CD8+ CDR3 sequences were found in common. Significance was not reached for CD8+ Simpson's diversity between patients and controls.

This CDR3 has 15 residues. The germline V gene encodes CDR1 DFQATT and CDR2 SNEGSKA (reference sequence). The germline V and J ends were trimmed by 3 bases and 10 bases, with 23 bases remaining between them. About this clonotype itself: Its antigen remains unknown.

Source material: sorted CD4+, CD8+, or CD8+CD57+ T cells (not recorded which) from PBMCs. This clonotype was obtained from a human donor in good health, serving as a control. The chain has TRBV20-1 and TRBJ2-3; D gene ambiguous. CDR3 amino acids: CSASSCKERPLAQYF. In DNA, the CDR3 is TGCAGTGCTAGCAGTTGTAAAGAGCGCCCATTAGCGCAGTATTTT.